Here is one T cell receptor beta chain with its context. Its antigen remains unidentified. CDR1 is SGHKS and CDR2 is YYEKEE in the germline V gene (reference sequence). Trimming cost V 0 bases and J 0 bases; bases outside gene matches: 2. This CDR3 has 16 residues. The sample originates from a study of response to subunit inactivated influenza vaccine. Points from the study as a whole: The study's authors posited that every seasonal influenza vaccination enlists few new T cells.

Via MiXCR, TCRdb re-called the RT-PCR reads, giving one row per CDR3 protein. The sample yields 200,000 to 250,000 distinct CDR3 sequences, more than 10% seen once. The chain has TRBV5-5 and TRBJ2-7; 11 nucleotides line up with TRBD1. The source was non-naive T cells sorted from PBMCs, collected around 15 days before vaccination. This TCR came from a man aged 50 or older who received an inactivated influenza vaccine. In nucleotides, the CDR3 is TGTGCCAGCAGCTTGGCCGGGACAGGGGGCTCCTACGAGCAGTACTTC. Translating gives CASSLAGTGGSYEQYF.